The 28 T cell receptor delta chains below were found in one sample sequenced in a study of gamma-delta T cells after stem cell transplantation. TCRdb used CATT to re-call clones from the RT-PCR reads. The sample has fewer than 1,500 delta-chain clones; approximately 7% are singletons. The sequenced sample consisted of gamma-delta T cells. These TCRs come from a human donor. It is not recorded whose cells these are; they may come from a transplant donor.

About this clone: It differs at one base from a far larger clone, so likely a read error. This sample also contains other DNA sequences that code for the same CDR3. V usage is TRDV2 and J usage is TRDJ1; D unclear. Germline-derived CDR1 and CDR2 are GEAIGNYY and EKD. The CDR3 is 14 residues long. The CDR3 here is CACDPLLNTDKLIF. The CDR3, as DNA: TGTGCCTGTGACCCATTACTAAACACCGATAAGCTCATCTTT.

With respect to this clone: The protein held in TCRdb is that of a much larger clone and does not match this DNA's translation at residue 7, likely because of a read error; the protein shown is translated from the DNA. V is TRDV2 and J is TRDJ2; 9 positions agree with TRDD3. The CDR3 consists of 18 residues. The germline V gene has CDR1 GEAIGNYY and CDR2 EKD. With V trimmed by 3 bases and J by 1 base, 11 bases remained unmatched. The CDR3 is CACDPVPGDTVLTAQLFF. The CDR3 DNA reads TGTGCCTGTGACCCAGTACCGGGGGATACCGTTTTGACAGCACAACTCTTCTTT.

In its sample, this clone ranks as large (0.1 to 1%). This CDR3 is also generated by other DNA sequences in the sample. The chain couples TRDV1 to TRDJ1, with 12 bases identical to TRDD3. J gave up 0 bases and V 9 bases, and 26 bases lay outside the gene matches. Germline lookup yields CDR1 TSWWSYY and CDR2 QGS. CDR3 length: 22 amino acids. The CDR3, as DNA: TGTGCTCTAGTGGGTCCTACTGTATGGTACTGGGGGATACACCAATACACCGATAAACTCATCTTT. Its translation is CALVGPTVWYWGIHQYTDKLIF.

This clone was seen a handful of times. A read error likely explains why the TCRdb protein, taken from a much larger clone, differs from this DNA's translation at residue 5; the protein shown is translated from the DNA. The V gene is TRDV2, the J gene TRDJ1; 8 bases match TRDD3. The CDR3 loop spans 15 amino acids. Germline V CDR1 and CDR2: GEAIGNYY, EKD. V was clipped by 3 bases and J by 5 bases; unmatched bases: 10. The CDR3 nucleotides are TGTGCCTGTGACGCCGTGGGGGATTATCCTGATAAACTCATCTTT. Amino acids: CACDAVGDYPDKLIF.

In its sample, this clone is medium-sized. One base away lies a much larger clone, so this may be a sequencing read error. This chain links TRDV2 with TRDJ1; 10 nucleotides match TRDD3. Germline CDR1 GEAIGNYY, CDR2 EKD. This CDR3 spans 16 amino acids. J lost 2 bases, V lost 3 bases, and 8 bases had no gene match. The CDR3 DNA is TGTGCCTGTGACCACATAACTGGGGGATGTACCGATAAACTCATCTTT. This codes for CACDHITGGCTDKLIF.

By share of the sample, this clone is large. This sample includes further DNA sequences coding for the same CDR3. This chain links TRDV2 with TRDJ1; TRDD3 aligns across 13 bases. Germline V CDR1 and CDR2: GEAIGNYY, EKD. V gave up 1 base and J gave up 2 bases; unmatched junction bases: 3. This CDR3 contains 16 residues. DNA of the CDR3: TGTGCCTGTGACACACTGGGGGATACGCGGACCGATAAACTCATCTTT. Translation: CACDTLGDTRTDKLIF.

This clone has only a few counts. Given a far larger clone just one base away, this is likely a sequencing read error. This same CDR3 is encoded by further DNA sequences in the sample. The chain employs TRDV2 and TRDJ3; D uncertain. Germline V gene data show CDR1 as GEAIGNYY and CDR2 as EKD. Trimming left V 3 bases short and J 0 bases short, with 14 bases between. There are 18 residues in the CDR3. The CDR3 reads CACDPTGLHSWDTRQMFF. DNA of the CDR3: TGTGCCTGTGACCCAACCGGGCTCCACTCCTGGGACACCCGACAGATGTTTTTC.

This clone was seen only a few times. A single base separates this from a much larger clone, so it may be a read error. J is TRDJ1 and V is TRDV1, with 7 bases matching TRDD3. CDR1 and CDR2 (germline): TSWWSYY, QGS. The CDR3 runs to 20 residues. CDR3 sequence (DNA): TGTGCTCTTAGGGAACTACCACCTAACACCCTGGGGGGCTACACCGATAAACTCATCTTT. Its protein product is CALRELPPNTLGGYTDKLIF.

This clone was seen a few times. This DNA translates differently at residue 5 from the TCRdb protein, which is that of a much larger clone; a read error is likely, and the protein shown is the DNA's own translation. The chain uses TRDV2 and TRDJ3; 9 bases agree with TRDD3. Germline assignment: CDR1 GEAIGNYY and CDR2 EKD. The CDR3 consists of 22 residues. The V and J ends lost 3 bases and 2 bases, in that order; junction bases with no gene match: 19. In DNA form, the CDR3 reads TGTGCCTGTGACTCGGTACTGGGGGACCTCACGAAAAACACCTGGGACACCCGACAGATGTTTTTC. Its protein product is CACDSVLGDLTKNTWDTRQMFF.

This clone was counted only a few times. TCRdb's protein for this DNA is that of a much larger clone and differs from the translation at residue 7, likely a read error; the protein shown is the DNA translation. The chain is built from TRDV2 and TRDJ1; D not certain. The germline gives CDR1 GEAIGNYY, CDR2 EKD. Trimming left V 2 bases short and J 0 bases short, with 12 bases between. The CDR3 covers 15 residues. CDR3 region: CACDRVEAHTDKLIF. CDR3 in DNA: TGTGCCTGTGACAGGGTTGAGGCCCACACCGATAAACTCATCTTT.

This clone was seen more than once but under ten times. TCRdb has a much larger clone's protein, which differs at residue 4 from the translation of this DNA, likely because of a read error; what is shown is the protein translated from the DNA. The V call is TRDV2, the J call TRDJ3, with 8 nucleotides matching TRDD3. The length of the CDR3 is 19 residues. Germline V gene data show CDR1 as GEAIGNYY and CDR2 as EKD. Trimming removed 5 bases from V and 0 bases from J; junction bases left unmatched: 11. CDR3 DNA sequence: TGTGCCTGTGGCCTACTGGGGGCTCGGAGCTCCTGGGACACCCGACAGATGTTTTTC. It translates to CACGLLGARSSWDTRQMFF.

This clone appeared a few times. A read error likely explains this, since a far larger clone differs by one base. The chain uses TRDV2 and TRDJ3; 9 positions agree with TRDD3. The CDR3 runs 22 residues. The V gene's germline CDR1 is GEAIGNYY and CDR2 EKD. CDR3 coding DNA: TGTGCCTGTGACCCGGTACTGGGGGACCTCACGAAAAACACCTGGGGCACCCGACAGATGTTTTTC. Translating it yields CACDPVLGDLTKNTWGTRQMFF.

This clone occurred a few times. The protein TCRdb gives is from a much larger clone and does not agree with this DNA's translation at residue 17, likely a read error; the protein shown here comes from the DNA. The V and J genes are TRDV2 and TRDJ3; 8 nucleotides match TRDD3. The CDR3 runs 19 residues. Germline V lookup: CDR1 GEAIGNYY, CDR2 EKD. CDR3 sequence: CACDTSGGPSSWDTRQTFF. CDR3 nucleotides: TGTGCCTGTGACACGTCTGGGGGACCGAGCTCCTGGGACACCCGACAGACGTTTTTC.

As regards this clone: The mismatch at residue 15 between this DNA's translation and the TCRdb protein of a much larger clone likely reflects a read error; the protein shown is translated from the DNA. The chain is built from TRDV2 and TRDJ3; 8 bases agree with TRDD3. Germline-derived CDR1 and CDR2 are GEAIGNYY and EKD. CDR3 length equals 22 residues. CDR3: CACDQAGTGGLDRSRDTRQMFF. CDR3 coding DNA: TGTGCCTGTGACCAGGCGGGTACTGGGGGCCTCGACCGCTCCCGGGACACCCGACAGATGTTTTTC.

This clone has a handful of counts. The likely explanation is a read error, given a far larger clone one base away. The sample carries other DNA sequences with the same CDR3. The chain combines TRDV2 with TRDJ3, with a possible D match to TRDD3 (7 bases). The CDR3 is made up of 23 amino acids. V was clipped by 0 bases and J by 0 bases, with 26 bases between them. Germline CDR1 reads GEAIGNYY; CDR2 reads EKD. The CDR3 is CACDTILLSGGRDGSWDTRQMFF. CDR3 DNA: TGTGCCTGTGACACCATCCTACTGTCTGGGGGCCGAGATGGCTCCTGGGACACCCGACAGATGTTTTTC.

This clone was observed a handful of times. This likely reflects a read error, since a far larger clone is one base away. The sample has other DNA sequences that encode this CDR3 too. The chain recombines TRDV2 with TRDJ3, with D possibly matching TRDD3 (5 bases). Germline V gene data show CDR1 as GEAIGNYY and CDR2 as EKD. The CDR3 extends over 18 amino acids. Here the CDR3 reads CACDTVLGSSWDTRQMFF. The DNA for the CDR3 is TGTGCCTGTGACACCGTACTAGGAAGCTCCTGGGACACCCGACAGATGTTCTTC.

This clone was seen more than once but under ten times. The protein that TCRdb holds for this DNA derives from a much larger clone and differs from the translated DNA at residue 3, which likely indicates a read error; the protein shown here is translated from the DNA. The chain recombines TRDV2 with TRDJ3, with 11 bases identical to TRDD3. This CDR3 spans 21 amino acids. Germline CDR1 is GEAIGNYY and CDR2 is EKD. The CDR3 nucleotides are TGTGCCCGTGACACCGCGGGGCTGGGGGATACCCGCGCCTGGGACACCCGACAGATGTTTTTC. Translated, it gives CARDTAGLGDTRAWDTRQMFF.

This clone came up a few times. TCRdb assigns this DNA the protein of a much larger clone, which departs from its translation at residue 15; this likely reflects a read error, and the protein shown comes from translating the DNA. CDR3 DNA sequence: TGTGCCTGTGACTACACTGGGGGAACGTACACCGATAAACTCACCTTT. Residues: CACDYTGGTYTDKLTF. The V gene is TRDV2, the J gene TRDJ1; 9 positions match TRDD3. The CDR3 runs to 16 residues. CDR1 and CDR2 (germline): GEAIGNYY, EKD.

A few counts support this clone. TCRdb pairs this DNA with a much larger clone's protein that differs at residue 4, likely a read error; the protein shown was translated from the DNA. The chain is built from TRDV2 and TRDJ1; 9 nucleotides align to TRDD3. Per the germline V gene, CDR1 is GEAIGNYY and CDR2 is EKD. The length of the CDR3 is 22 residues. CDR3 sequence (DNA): TGTGCCTGTGGCACCCTCAGCCCCTATACTCACTCTGGGGGATTTCGCACCGATAAACTCATCTTT. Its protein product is CACGTLSPYTHSGGFRTDKLIF.

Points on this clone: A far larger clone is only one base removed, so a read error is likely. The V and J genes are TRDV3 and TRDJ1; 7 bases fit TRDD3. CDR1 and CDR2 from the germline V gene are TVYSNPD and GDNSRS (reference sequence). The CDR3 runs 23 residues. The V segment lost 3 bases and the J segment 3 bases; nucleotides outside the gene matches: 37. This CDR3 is CALIDRGIRSPGLDTDLPDKLIF. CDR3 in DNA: TGTGCCTTAATCGATCGGGGGATCCGCTCGCCCGGTCTTGATACGGACCTCCCCGATAAACTCATCTTT.

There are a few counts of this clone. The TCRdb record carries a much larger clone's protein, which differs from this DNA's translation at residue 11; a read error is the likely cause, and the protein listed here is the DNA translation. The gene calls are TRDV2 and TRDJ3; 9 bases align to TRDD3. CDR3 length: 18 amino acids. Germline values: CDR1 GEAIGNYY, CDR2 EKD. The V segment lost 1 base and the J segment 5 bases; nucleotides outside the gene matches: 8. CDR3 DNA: TGTGCCTGTGACACGTTGGGGGATATTACCCGGGACACCCGACAGATGTTTTTC. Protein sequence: CACDTLGDITRDTRQMFF.

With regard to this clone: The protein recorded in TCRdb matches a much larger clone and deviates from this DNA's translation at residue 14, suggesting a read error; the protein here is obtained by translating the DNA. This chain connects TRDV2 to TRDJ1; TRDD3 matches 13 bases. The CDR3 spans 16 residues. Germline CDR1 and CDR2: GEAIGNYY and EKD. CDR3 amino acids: CACDTLGDTRTDKPIF. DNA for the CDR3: TGTGCCTGTGACACACTGGGGGATACGCGGACCGATAAACCCATCTTT.

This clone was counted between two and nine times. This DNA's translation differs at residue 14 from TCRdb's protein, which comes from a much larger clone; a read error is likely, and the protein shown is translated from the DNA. The CDR3 DNA follows: TGTGCCTGTGACTCCGTATTACTGGGGGATACGGCCCGGGGCACCCGACAGATGTTTTTC. This sequence encodes CACDSVLLGDTARGTRQMFF. V usage is TRDV2 and J usage is TRDJ3; 13 bases map to TRDD3. This CDR3 has 20 residues. The germline gives CDR1 GEAIGNYY, CDR2 EKD. After removal of 3 bases from V and 9 bases from J, the junction contained 16 bases not matched to a gene.

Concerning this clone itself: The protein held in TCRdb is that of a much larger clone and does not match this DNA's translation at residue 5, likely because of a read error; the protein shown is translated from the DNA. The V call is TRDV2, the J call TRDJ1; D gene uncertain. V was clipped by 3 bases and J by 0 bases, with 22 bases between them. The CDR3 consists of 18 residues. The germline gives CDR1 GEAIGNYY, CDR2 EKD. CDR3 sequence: CACDAVARASPNTDKLIF. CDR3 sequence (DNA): TGTGCCTGTGACGCCGTGGCTCGTGCCTCACCCAACACCGATAAACTCATCTTT.

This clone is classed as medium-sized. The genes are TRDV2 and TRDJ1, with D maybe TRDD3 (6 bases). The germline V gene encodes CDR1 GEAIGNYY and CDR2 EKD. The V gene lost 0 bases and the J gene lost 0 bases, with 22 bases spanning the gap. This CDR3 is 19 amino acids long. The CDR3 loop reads CACDTVLMGATPYTDKLIF. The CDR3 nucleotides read TGTGCCTGTGACACCGTCTTGATGGGGGCCACGCCGTACACCGATAAACTCATCTTT.

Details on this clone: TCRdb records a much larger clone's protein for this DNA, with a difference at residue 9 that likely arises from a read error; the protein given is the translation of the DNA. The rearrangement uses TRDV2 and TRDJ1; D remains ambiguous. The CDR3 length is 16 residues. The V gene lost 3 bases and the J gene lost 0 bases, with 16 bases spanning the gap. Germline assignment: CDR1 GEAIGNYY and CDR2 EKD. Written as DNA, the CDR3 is TGTGCCTGTGACGCTTTAAATTCCCTGTACACCGATAAACTCATCTTT. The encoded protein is CACDALNSLYTDKLIF.

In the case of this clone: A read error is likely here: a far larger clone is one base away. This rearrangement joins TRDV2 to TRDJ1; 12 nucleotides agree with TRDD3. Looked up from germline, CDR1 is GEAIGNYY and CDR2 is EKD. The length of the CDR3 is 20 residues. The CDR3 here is CACGTALLGDTRGYTDKLIF. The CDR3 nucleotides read TGTGCCTGTGGCACCGCCCTACTGGGGGATACAAGGGGTTACACCGATAAACTCATCTTT.

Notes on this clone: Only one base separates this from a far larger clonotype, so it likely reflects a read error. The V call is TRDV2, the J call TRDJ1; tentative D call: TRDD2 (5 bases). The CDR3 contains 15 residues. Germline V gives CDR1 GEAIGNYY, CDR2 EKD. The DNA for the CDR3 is TGTGCCCGTGACGCCCTACTAAAATACACCGATAAACTCATCTTT. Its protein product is CARDALLKYTDKLIF.